The present entry profiles one TCR beta chain with its context. The antigen is undetermined. This sample was included in a study of neurological immune-mediated disorders. Study-wide points: Phylogenetic analysis grouped 18 of 34 multiple sclerosis patients' repertoires together, suggesting a possible repertoire signature. The expanded clones of different subjects shared no CDR3 amino acid sequences (suggesting private repertoires in all groups).

V was cut by 2 bases and J by 6 bases, with 7 bases left in between. CDR3 length equals 12 residues. Germline loops: CDR1 SEHNR, CDR2 FQNEAQ (reference sequence). In each sequencing run, over 170 million TCR-beta sequences were generated from 15-18 subjects. TCRdb re-analysed the 5' RACE reads in MiXCR, keeping a single row per CDR3 protein. The sample holds fewer than 80,000 distinct CDR3 sequences, 5.2% seen once. Sequencing was done on a sample of PBMCs. This receptor was taken from a woman aged 25 to 39 with multiple sclerosis. The V gene is TRBV7-9, the J gene TRBJ1-2; the D is unclear. For the CDR3, the DNA is TGTGCCAGCAGCTTAAATGCGGATGGCTACACCTTC. Amino acids: CASSLNADGYTF.